This TCR beta chain emerged from a study of T cells in Graves' hyperthyroidism and ophthalmopathy. Ten or more counts support this clonotype. The V end was cut by 5 bases, the J end by 7 bases, with 9 bases between. Germline V gene data show CDR1 as MDHEN and CDR2 as SYDVKM. This CDR3 has 12 residues. RNA transcripts yielded amplified TCR beta CDR3 regions. TCR CDR3 underwent first-round RT-PCR with the HTBI primer set. TCRdb reprocessed the multiplex PCR reads with MiXCR, giving one entry per CDR3 protein. The sample has roughly 640,000 distinct CDR3 sequences; roughly 16% are singletons. The sequencing sample was made of blood. The chain has TRBV28 and TRBJ2-4; possibly TRBD2 for D (6 bases). This sequence was found in a woman aged 35 to 49 with Graves' ophthalmopathy. CDR3 coding DNA: TGTGCCAGCAGTCTGGGGGGTAACATTCAGTACTTC. Its translation is CASSLGGNIQYF.